This section outlines one TCR beta chain sequence together with its context. A single record per CDR3 protein comes from TCRdb applying MiXCR to the PCR reads. The data hold fewer than 7,500 distinct CDR3 sequences, with approximately 14% observed a single time. This specimen belongs to a study of tumor-infiltrating lymphocytes in oesophageal squamous cell carcinoma. The length of the CDR3 is 15 residues. CDR1 and CDR2 from the germline V gene are LGHDT and YNNKEL (reference sequence). Deletions cut 4 bases from V and 5 bases from J, with 17 bases between. This TCR was recovered from a male donor with esophageal squamous cell carcinoma. The J gene is TRBJ1-2, the V gene TRBV3-1, with D possibly matching TRBD1 (5 bases). The sample taken for sequencing was esophageal tumor tissue. The CDR3 spells CASSLRSGGGYGYTF. DNA of the CDR3: TGTGCCAGCAGCCTTAGATCTGGGGGGGGATATGGCTACACCTTC.